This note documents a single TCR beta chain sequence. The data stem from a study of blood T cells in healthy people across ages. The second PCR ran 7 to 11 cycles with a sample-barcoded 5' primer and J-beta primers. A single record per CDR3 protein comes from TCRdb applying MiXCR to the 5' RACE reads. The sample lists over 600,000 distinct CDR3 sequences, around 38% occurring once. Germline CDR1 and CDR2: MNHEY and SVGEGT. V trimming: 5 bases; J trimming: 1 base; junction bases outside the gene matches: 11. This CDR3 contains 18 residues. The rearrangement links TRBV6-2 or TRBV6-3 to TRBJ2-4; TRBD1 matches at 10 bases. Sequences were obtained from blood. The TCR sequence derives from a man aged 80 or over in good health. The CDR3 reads CASSQNPRTGGAKNIQYF. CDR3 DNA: TGTGCCAGCAGTCAAAATCCCCGGACAGGGGGGGCCAAAAACATTCAGTACTTC.